The T cell receptor beta chain under discussion was sequenced for a study of CD8+ T cells in alopecia areata. Following RNA extraction, reverse transcription yielded cDNA that acted as the sequencing template. Clones were sequenced by immunoSEQ multiplex PCR, and TCRdb holds only the in-frame ones, with some missing. The sample lists about 130,000 clones; almost 50% were seen once. This clone was counted between two and nine times. The V segment lost 4 bases and the J segment 12 bases; nucleotides outside the gene matches: 15. Germline values: CDR1 LNHDA, CDR2 SQIVND (reference sequence). The CDR3 totals 14 residues.

Sequences were derived from CD8+ T cells sorted from blood, sampled at week 0. This receptor was taken from a human donor with alopecia areata. V usage is TRBV19 and J usage is TRBJ2-7, with 7 bases fitting TRBD1. CDR3 nucleotides: TGTGCCAGTAGTACCACCTACAGGGGCGGTGATTGGTACTTC. It codes for CASSTTYRGGDWYF.